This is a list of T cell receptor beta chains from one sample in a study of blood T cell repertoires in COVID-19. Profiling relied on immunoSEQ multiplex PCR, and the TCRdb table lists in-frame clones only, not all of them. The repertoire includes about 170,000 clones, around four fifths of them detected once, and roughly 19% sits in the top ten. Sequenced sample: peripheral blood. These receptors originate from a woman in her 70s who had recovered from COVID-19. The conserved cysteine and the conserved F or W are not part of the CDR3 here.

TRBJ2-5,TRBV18,ASSPPEREGDQETQY
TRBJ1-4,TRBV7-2,ASSSRQGNYNEKLF
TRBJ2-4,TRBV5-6,ASSFFSGRAKNIQY
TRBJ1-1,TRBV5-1,ASSTQGKDTEAF
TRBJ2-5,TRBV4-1,ASSPPLAGGQETQY
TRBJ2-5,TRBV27,ASSTTGVETQY
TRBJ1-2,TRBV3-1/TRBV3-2,ASSQVSGVGPFGYT
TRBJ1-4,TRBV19,ASSIMQGSNEKLF
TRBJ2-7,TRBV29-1,SVEGGQRGEQY
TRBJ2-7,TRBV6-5,ASRPGQGAYEQY
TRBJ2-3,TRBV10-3,AIRGTSGRGADTQY
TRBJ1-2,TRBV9,ASSIHRGMGPYGYT
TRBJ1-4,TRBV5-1,ASSALQGEETEKLF
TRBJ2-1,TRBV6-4,ASSDSSRDRGLGEQF
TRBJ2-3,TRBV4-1,ASSQAPPGGSDDTQY
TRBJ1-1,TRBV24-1,GSQGINTEAF
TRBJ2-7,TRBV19,ASSRTAGVVSYEQY
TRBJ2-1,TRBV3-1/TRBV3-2,ASSPGQGRNEQF
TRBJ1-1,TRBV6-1,ASSDRGVGEAF
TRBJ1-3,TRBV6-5,ASEVGTGGTTIY
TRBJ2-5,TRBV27,ASTPFGWEGQETQY
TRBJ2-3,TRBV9,ASSVTVLSTDTQY
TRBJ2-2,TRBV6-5,ASSYGLAGAGELF
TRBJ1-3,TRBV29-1,SVDTGTGNTIY
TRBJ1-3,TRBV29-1,SVDRVNTIY
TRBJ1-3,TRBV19,ASRITGPSGNTIY
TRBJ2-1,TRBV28,ASSSGLSYNEQF
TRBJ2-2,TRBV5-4,ASSLLAGNTGELF
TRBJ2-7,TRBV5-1,ASSLAGTEYEQY
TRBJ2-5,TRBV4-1,ASSQAPRASGETQY
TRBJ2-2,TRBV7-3,ASSLPRGQGNTGELF
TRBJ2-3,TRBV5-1,ASSGGATDTQY
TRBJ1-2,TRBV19,ASRGHNNYGYT
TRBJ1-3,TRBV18,ASSPAGLGNTIY
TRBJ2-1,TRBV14,ASSQRGWYNEQF
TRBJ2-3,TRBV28,ASGGSGSADTQY
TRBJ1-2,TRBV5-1,ASSDQTGAGLSGYT
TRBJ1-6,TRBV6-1,ASSRQDPTNSPLH
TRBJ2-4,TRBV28,ASSLVGLAGGPLQNIQY
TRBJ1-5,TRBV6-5,ASRDTGSYQPQH
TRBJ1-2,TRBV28,ASSLGQGPGYT
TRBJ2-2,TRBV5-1,ASSLDGPGELF
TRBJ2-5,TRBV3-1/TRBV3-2,ASSQDFGGETQY
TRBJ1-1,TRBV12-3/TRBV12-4,ASSLQGNTEAF
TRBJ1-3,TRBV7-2,ASTPAWGNTIY
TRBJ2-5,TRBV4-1,ASSQEAPRGETQY
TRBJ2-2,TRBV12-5,ASGSGQGANTGELF
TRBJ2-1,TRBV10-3,AIGTSGSGSEQF
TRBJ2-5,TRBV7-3,ASSLDREETQY
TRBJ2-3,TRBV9,ASSVGPAGTRYTDTQY
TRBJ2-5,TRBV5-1,ASSLGAGSPPAETQY
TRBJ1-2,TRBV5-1,ASSDGTGSGGYT
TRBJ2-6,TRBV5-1,ASTPGGTGANVLT